Below, 28 T cell receptor beta chains from the same sample are listed, as sequenced in a study of T cell changes during pregnancy in multiple sclerosis. Measured with immunoSEQ multiplex PCR; TCRdb has only the in-frame clones, and not every one. The sample lists about 70,000 clones; 75% to 95% were seen once. Material: peripheral blood, obtained in the first trimester of pregnancy. The receptor set was obtained from a female donor with multiple sclerosis, enrolled in a pregnancy study.

The chain employs TRBV5-4 and TRBJ2-1; possibly TRBD2 for D (7 bases). This CDR3 is 15 amino acids long. Trimming removed 6 bases from V and 7 bases from J, with 20 bases in between. The germline gives CDR1 SGHNT, CDR2 YYREEE (reference sequence). The CDR3 nucleotides are TGTGCCAGCACCTTCAAAGGGGGGGCCTTTAATGAGCAGTTCTTC. It yields the protein CASTFKGGAFNEQFF.

The chain uses TRBV21-1 and TRBJ2-2; the D call in the table, TRBD1, was not verified against the DNA. TRBV21-1 is assigned pseudogene status. The CDR3 length is 15 residues. The CDR3 here is CASSKGQGVRGELFF. CDR3 DNA: TGTGCCAGCAGCAAGGGACAGGGGGTTCGCGGGGAGCTGTTTTTT.

In its sample, this clone was seen a few times. The rearrangement joins TRBV14 to TRBJ1-1, with a tentative D call TRBD1 (6 bases). Trimming took 6 bases from V and 3 from J, leaving 11 bases between them. This CDR3 is 13 amino acids long. From germline, CDR1 is SGHDN and CDR2 FVKESK. The CDR3 loop is CASSLQGYTEAFF. CDR3 nucleotides: TGTGCCAGCAGTTTACAGGGTTACACTGAAGCTTTCTTT.

The rearrangement joins TRBV15 to TRBJ2-3; 10 bases align to TRBD2. J gave up 2 bases and V 5 bases, and 10 bases lay outside the gene matches. CDR3 length: 17 amino acids. Germline loops: CDR1 LNHNV, CDR2 YYDKDF (reference sequence). Here the CDR3 reads CATSGGASGGLTDTQYF. The DNA of the CDR3 is TGTGCCACCAGCGGAGGTGCTAGCGGGGGCCTCACAGATACGCAGTATTTT.

V is TRBV5-1 and J is TRBJ2-5, with a weak D call TRBD2 (5 bases). The CDR3 covers 14 residues. Trimming stripped 2 bases from V and 5 bases from J, with 13 bases between. Germline V CDR1 and CDR2: SGHRS, YFSETQ. CDR3 protein: CASSLSPEAETQYF. The CDR3 region has the DNA TGCGCCAGCAGCTTATCCCCGGAGGCCGAGACCCAGTACTTC.

This clone was detected only once. The V gene is TRBV7-8, the J gene TRBJ1-1; D unclear. V gave up 4 bases and J gave up 1 base, with 13 bases separating them. This CDR3 is built from 15 residues. Germline V CDR1 and CDR2: SGHVS, FQNEAQ. CDR3 protein: CASSSRNIRNTEAFF. CDR3 sequence (DNA): TGTGCCAGCAGCTCCCGAAACATCAGGAACACTGAAGCTTTCTTT.

The genes are TRBV5-6 and TRBJ2-1; the match to TRBD2 covers 10 bases. J gave up 7 bases and V 4 bases, and 5 bases lay outside the gene matches. Germline V gene sequence: CDR1 SGHDT, CDR2 YYEEEE. The CDR3 runs to 14 residues. Written as DNA, the CDR3 is TGTGCCAGCAGCACCCCGACTAGCGGGAATGAGCAGTTCTTC. Protein sequence: CASSTPTSGNEQFF.

This rearrangement joins TRBV2 to TRBJ2-6; no reliable D call. Germline V CDR1 and CDR2: SNHLY, FYNNEI. This CDR3 spans 15 amino acids. V lost 2 bases and J lost 3, with 8 bases in between. The CDR3 bases are TGTGCCAGCAGTGAACTCGTAAATGGGGCCAACGTCCTGACTTTC. Translation: CASSELVNGANVLTF. Together with reference TRBV2 and TRBJ2-6, the CDR3 gives the full variable domain: EPEVTQTPSHQVTQMGQEVILRCVPISNHLYFYWYRQILGQKVEFLVSFYNNEISEKSEIFDDQFSVERPDGSNFTLKIRSTKLEDSAMYFCASSELVNGANVLTFGAGSRLTVL.

This chain joins TRBV7-3 and TRBJ2-1, with TRBD2 matching 10 bases. The V gene's germline CDR1 is SGHTA and CDR2 FQGTGA. Trimming at V came to 1 base and at J to 4 bases, leaving 1 base not matched to a gene. This CDR3 contains 15 residues. CDR3 residues: CASSLNSGGYNEQFF. CDR3 DNA sequence: TGTGCCAGCAGCTTAAATAGCGGGGGGTACAATGAGCAGTTCTTC. Complete variable domain (other parts from reference TRBV7-3 and TRBJ2-1): GAGVSQTPSNKVTEKGKYVELRCDPISGHTALYWYRQSLGQGPEFLIYFQGTGAADDSGLPNDRFFAVRPEGSVSTLKIQRTERGDSAVYLCASSLNSGGYNEQFFGPGTRLTVL.

The chain joins TRBV5-4 to TRBJ1-2; a weak D match, TRBD1 (5 bases). Trimming shortened V by 0 bases and J by 5 bases, and 14 bases separated the two germline ends. CDR3 length equals 15 residues. The germline CDR1 and CDR2 sequences are SGHNT and YYREEE (reference sequence). The CDR3 spells CASSLAGQGEYGYTF. For the CDR3, the DNA is TGTGCCAGCAGCTTGGCCGGGCAGGGTGAATATGGCTACACCTTC.

The V gene is TRBV5-1, the J gene TRBJ2-3, with D perhaps TRBD2 (5 bases). Germline assignment: CDR1 SGHRS and CDR2 YFSETQ. The length of the CDR3 is 16 residues. V lost 0 bases, J lost 2 bases, and 13 bases lay in between. This CDR3 is CASSLEGGAVTDTQYF. CDR3 coding DNA: TGCGCCAGCAGCTTGGAGGGCGGAGCGGTCACAGATACGCAGTATTTT.

The chain carries TRBV18 and TRBJ1-2; possibly TRBD1 for D (5 bases). The CDR3 contains 14 residues. Trimming removed 3 bases from V and 5 bases from J, with 13 bases in between. Germline CDR1 KGHSH, CDR2 LQKENI. DNA for the CDR3: TGTGCCAGCTCACCCTACGGGACTGAGTATGGCTACACCTTC. Translating it yields CASSPYGTEYGYTF. The complete variable domain, with remaining parts taken from reference TRBV18 and TRBJ1-2, reads NAGVMQNPRHLVRRRGQEARLRCSPMKGHSHVYWYRQLPEEGLKFMVYLQKENIIDESGMPKERFSAEFPKEGPSILRIQQVVRGDSAAYFCASSPYGTEYGYTFGSGTRLTVV.

CDR3 nucleotides: TGTGCCAGTAGTACGAGGGATAAGGTGGCTTTCTTT. Residues: CASSTRDKVAFF. V gene TRBV19 combines with J gene TRBJ1-1; D unresolved. There are 12 residues in the CDR3. CDR1 is LNHDA and CDR2 is SQIVND in the germline V gene (reference sequence). V lost 4 bases and J 11 bases, leaving 14 bases between the germline ends.

The V gene is TRBV28, the J gene TRBJ2-3; 10 bases agree with TRBD1. This CDR3 spans 14 amino acids. The germline V gene has CDR1 MDHEN and CDR2 SYDVKM. The ends lost 6 bases at V and 2 bases at J; junction bases unmatched: 2. CDR3 region: CASRDRGPTDTQYF. DNA for the CDR3: TGTGCCAGCAGAGACAGGGGGCCCACAGATACGCAGTATTTT.

The CDR3 spells CASSLNPGGDEKLFF. The DNA of the CDR3 is TGCGCCAGCAGCTTGAACCCGGGGGGGGATGAAAAACTGTTTTTT. The chain combines TRBV5-1 with TRBJ1-4, with a possible D match to TRBD1 (5 bases). The V and J ends lost 1 base and 6 bases respectively, with 13 bases between them. CDR1 and CDR2 (germline): SGHRS, YFSETQ. This CDR3 has 15 residues.

The chain combines TRBV14 with TRBJ1-1; 11 bases align to TRBD1. V trimming: 3 bases; J trimming: 4 bases; junction bases outside the gene matches: 13. The germline V gene has CDR1 SGHDN and CDR2 FVKESK. The CDR3 spans 18 residues. The CDR3 DNA sequence: TGTGCCAGCAGCCACTTTAGGGGGACAGGGGGGGCCGGCACTGAAGCTTTCTTT. This gives the protein CASSHFRGTGGAGTEAFF.

J is TRBJ1-3 and V is TRBV5-4; D not resolved. The CDR3 spans 15 residues. The ends were cut back, 0 bases at V and 0 bases at J, with 7 bases in the middle. Germline CDR1 reads SGHNT; CDR2 reads YYREEE (reference sequence). The CDR3 loop reads CASSLGGISGNTIYF. CDR3 bases: TGTGCCAGCAGCTTGGGCGGTATCTCTGGAAACACCATATATTTT.

This chain uses TRBV7-2 with TRBJ2-7; TRBD2 agrees at 8 bases. CDR1 is SGHTA and CDR2 is FQGNSA in the germline V gene. The CDR3 is made up of 15 amino acids. Trimming cost V 4 bases and J 4 bases; bases outside gene matches: 9. For the CDR3, the DNA is TGTGCCAGCAGCTCGTTCCGGGGGGGAGGGTACGAGCAGTACTTC. Protein: CASSSFRGGGYEQYF.

The chain couples TRBV5-1 to TRBJ1-3; TRBD1 might be the D (5 bases). Looked up from germline, CDR1 is SGHRS and CDR2 is YFSETQ. V shed 4 bases and J shed 1 base, with 18 bases lying between them. The CDR3 totals 17 residues. CDR3 nucleotide sequence: TGCGCCAGCAGCGAAGCAGGGCACTCACGATCTGGAAACACCATATATTTT. It codes for CASSEAGHSRSGNTIYF. Looking up the rest from reference TRBV5-1 and TRBJ1-3 gives the full variable domain: KAGVTQTPRYLIKTRGQQVTLSCSPISGHRSVSWYQQTPGQGLQFLFEYFSETQRNKGNFPGRFSGRQFSNSRSEMNVSTLELGDSALYLCASSEAGHSRSGNTIYFGEGSWLTVV.

CDR3 in DNA: TGTGCCAGCAGCTTACAGGGAATGGGTCAGCCCCAGCATTTT. Protein product: CASSLQGMGQPQHF. V usage is TRBV5-6 and J usage is TRBJ1-5; the D gene is possibly TRBD1 (6 bases). Germline CDR1 is SGHDT and CDR2 is YYEEEE. V lost 2 bases and J 6 bases, leaving 12 bases between the germline ends. This CDR3 region has 14 residues.

V is TRBV6-5 and J is TRBJ1-2; D gene ambiguous. CDR1 and CDR2 (germline): MNHEY, SVGAGI. The V gene lost 0 bases and the J gene lost 1 base, with 6 bases spanning the gap. The CDR3 is 14 residues long. CDR3 sequence (DNA): TGTGCCAGCAGTTACTCGAGGATTAACTATGGCTACACCTTC. Its protein product is CASSYSRINYGYTF.

This clone was detected only a few times. The rearrangement uses TRBV25-1 and TRBJ1-1; 9 nucleotides align to TRBD1. J was trimmed by 4 bases and V by 5 bases; bases with no gene match: 2. CDR3 length equals 13 residues. CDR1 and CDR2 from the germline V gene are MGHDK and SYGVNS. CDR3 residues: CASSSGQGTEAFF. In nucleotides, the CDR3 is TGTGCCAGCAGTTCGGGACAGGGCACTGAAGCTTTCTTT.

The chain recombines TRBV9 with TRBJ2-1; TRBD2 aligns across 9 bases. CDR3 size: 16 residues. Trimming at V came to 1 base and at J to 6 bases, leaving 8 bases not matched to a gene. The germline gives CDR1 SGDLS, CDR2 YYNGEE. CDR3 residues: CASSVRAGGLFNEQFF. The CDR3 nucleotides read TGTGCCAGCAGCGTACGGGCGGGGGGGCTATTCAATGAGCAGTTCTTC.

The chain has TRBV30 and TRBJ2-2; TRBD1 aligns across 7 bases. The V and J ends lost 4 bases and 1 base, in that order; junction bases with no gene match: 9. Germline V lookup: CDR1 GTSNPN, CDR2 SVGIG (reference sequence). The CDR3 contains 16 residues. As DNA, the CDR3 is TGTGCCTGGAAAGTTAAGGGGGCGAGGAACACCGGGGAGCTGTTTTTT. This codes for CAWKVKGARNTGELFF.

This chain connects TRBV18 to TRBJ2-5; D is possibly TRBD2 (5 bases). Per germline, CDR1 KGHSH and CDR2 LQKENI. Trimming cost V 4 bases and J 2 bases, with 17 bases left between them. The CDR3 has 16 residues. CDR3 loop: CASSLKRGRTQETQYF. CDR3 nucleotide sequence: TGTGCCAGCTCACTCAAGCGAGGGAGAACGCAAGAGACCCAGTACTTC.

The genes are TRBV7-2 and TRBJ1-4, with TRBD1 matching 8 bases. There are 13 residues in the CDR3. Germline V gives CDR1 SGHTA, CDR2 FQGNSA. V shed 5 bases, J shed 8 bases, and the junction held 4 bases outside the gene matches. The CDR3 sequence is CASSVDREEKLFF. CDR3 nucleotides: TGTGCCAGCAGCGTGGACAGGGAGGAAAAACTGTTTTTT.

This chain connects TRBV28 to TRBJ1-4; TRBD1 might be the D (5 bases). The germline V and J ends were trimmed by 2 bases and 8 bases, with 15 bases remaining between them. The CDR3 is made up of 15 amino acids. Germline V gene sequence: CDR1 MDHEN, CDR2 SYDVKM. CDR3 bases: TGTGCCAGCAGTTTAGGAAGACAGTTGTACGAAAAACTGTTTTTT. Amino acid sequence: CASSLGRQLYEKLFF.

The chain is built from TRBV6-5 and TRBJ1-5; D not certain. The CDR3 consists of 15 residues. The germline V gene encodes CDR1 MNHEY and CDR2 SVGAGI. The V and J ends lost 2 bases and 0 bases respectively, with 8 bases between them. The CDR3 DNA is TGTGCCAGCAGTTACAAAGCGATTAGCAATCAGCCCCAGCATTTT. It translates to CASSYKAISNQPQHF.